These 7 T cell receptor beta chains originate from one sample sequenced in a study of PD-1 blockade in classical Hodgkin lymphoma. This table comes from immunoSEQ multiplex PCR, and its TCRdb copy is limited to in-frame clones, with some not included. The data show 45,000 to 55,000 clones, with under 80% seen just once and approximately 12% held by the top ten. Indicated time point: cycle 4 day 1 (C4D1), after around six weeks of nivolumab. Each patient's relapse followed autologous stem cell transplantation, and brentuximab vedotin exposure varied. The sequencing used peripheral blood mononuclear cells (PBMCs), collected before the fourth cycle of nivolumab. Receptors were obtained from a human donor with classical Hodgkin lymphoma.

The V gene is TRBV5-1, the J gene TRBJ2-5, with D perhaps given as TRBD1 or TRBD2 (5 bases each). This CDR3 is 14 amino acids long. In germline, CDR1 is SGHRS, CDR2 YFSETQ. V was clipped by 1 base and J by 5 bases, with 12 bases between them. DNA for the CDR3: TGCGCCAGCAGCTTGTTGGGGGTCGGGGAGACCCAGTACTTC. Its translation is CASSLLGVGETQYF.

The rearrangement links TRBV10-3 to TRBJ2-3, with TRBD2 matching over 10 bases. V gave up 4 bases and J gave up 5 bases; unmatched junction bases: 9. CDR1 ENHRY and CDR2 SYGVKD come from the germline V gene. The CDR3 spans 16 residues. The CDR3 here is CAISASTSGIRDTQYF. In DNA form, the CDR3 reads TGTGCCATCAGTGCCTCAACTAGCGGGATAAGAGATACGCAGTATTTT.

The CDR3 sequence is CASSYGPARGDTQYF. The CDR3 region has the DNA TGTGCCAGCAGTTACGGCCCGGCACGGGGAGATACGCAGTATTTT. The V and J genes are TRBV6-6 and TRBJ2-3; D perhaps matches TRBD2 (5 bases). Trimming removed 2 bases from V and 5 bases from J, with 14 bases in between. The CDR3 has 15 residues. The germline V gene has CDR1 MNHNY and CDR2 SVGAGI (reference sequence).

J is TRBJ1-5 and V is TRBV7-8, with D perhaps matching TRBD1 (5 bases). V was shortened by 6 bases and J by 0 bases, with 9 bases between the two germline ends. The CDR3 contains 14 residues. Germline assignment: CDR1 SGHVS and CDR2 FQNEAQ. The CDR3 bases are TGTGCCAGCAGTTCAGGGATTAGCAATCAGCCCCAGCATTTT. The encoded protein is CASSSGISNQPQHF.

The gene calls are TRBV27 and TRBJ1-2; D gene uncertain. CDR1 and CDR2 (germline): MNHEY, SMNVEV (reference sequence). The V and J ends lost 5 bases and 5 bases respectively, with 9 bases between them. CDR3 size: 12 residues. This CDR3 is CASSPLPYGYTF. CDR3 nucleotide sequence: TGTGCCAGCAGTCCCCTACCTTATGGCTACACCTTC.

V and J are TRBV10-2 and TRBJ2-5; 13 nucleotides agree with TRBD2. Germline CDR1 is WSHSY and CDR2 is SAAADI. This CDR3 is built from 15 residues. V dropped 5 bases and J dropped 4; count of bases not matched to a gene: 4. CDR3 nucleotide sequence: TGCGCCAGCAGTAAATGGACTAGCGGGAGAGAGACCCAGTACTTC. It translates to CASSKWTSGRETQYF.

This sequence joins TRBV4-3 and TRBJ1-2, with unresolved D. This CDR3 comprises 15 residues. Germline CDR1 reads LGHNA; CDR2 reads YSLEER. V was cut by 5 bases and J by 0 bases, with 13 bases left in between. CDR3 in DNA: TGCGCCAGCAGCGCGGACCCATTAGCTAACTATGGCTACACCTTC. Its protein product is CASSADPLANYGYTF.